This T cell receptor (beta chain) was documented in a study of T-cell reconstitution after alpha-beta-depleted transplantation in children. It was with unique molecular identifiers that the TCRbeta library was prepared. MiXCR, run by TCRdb on the PCR reads, gives a single entry per CDR3 protein. The profile covers hundreds of thousands of distinct CDR3 sequences, with about an eighth appearing a single time and around 2.2% taken by the ten largest. Overall study findings and caveats: Where some patients showed high TCRbeta diversity at day 60, it came from recipient T cells and thymic progenitors that had survived.

In its sample, this clonotype was seen a few times. The antigen remains unidentified. This CDR3 spans 16 amino acids. V lost 3 bases, J lost 2 bases, and 7 bases stayed unmatched. Looked up from germline, CDR1 is MNHEY and CDR2 is SMNVEV (reference sequence). Here the sequenced sample was PBMCs, mostly from graft donor cells, taken 360 days after TCRalphabeta/CD19-depleted stem cell transplant. The sequence was collected from a male patient younger than 18 who had a stem cell transplant for acute myeloid leukemia, so the T cells may come from the graft donor. This rearrangement joins TRBV27 to TRBJ2-7; TRBD1 matches at 10 bases. The CDR3 here is CASSFAGTGDAYEQYF. The CDR3 bases are TGTGCCAGCAGTTTCGCCGGGACAGGGGATGCCTACGAGCAGTACTTC.